What follows is one TCR beta chain and its context. Its antigen is unknown. V dropped 4 bases and J dropped 0 bases, with 4 bases sitting between them. Germline loops: CDR1 LGHNT, CDR2 FRNRAP. This CDR3 has 13 amino acids. Clones were sequenced by immunoSEQ multiplex PCR, and TCRdb holds only the in-frame ones, with some missing. Altogether 65,000 or so clones are present, 92% being singletons, with the ten largest covering roughly 13%. These data are taken from a study of OX40 agonist ivuxolimab in advanced cancers. Study-wide context: Checkpoint inhibitors had been given previously to 35% to 50% of patients.

Study-wide results and limits: Expanded clones belonging to CD8+ T cells outnumbered, on average, those of CD4+. No determination was made of the antigen specificity of the expanded peripheral T cells.

The source was CD4+ or CD8+ T cells sorted from blood, collected in a trial of the OX40 agonist ivuxolimab. The chain couples TRBV12-5 to TRBJ1-5; unclear D gene. This clonotype was obtained from an adult with an advanced solid tumor such as melanoma, head and neck, liver or kidney cancer. The CDR3: CASGWGSNQPQHF. The CDR3 nucleotides are TGTGCTAGTGGTTGGGGTAGCAATCAGCCCCAGCATTTT.